These T cell receptor beta chains were read from a single sample in a study of T cell responses to AZD1222 COVID-19 vaccine. The protocol was immunoSEQ multiplex PCR, while the TCRdb copy is restricted to in-frame clones and leaves out a portion. In the table there are approximately 100,000 clones, roughly 86% of which are singletons. The sample was peripheral blood, taken 28 days after the second AZD1222 dose. Receptor source: an adult who received the AZD1222 COVID-19 vaccine. Each CDR3 is given without its conserved first and last residue.

12 | TRBV15 | ATSRESATYGYT
10 | TRBV5-4 | ASSFRPFEQF
13 | TRBV6-5 | ASSLARLAAYEQY
13 | TRBV27 | ASSLIGTSGYEQY
13 | TRBV7-2 | ASSLQAGSYNEQF
11 | TRBV12-3/TRBV12-4 | ASSSSGPETQY
13 | TRBV27 | ASRTDLDGDQPQH
14 | TRBV25-1 | ASSESAGGEGNEQF
12 | TRBV6-5 | ASSYNGQGPEQY
14 | TRBV2 | ASNQRGAGVTDTQY
10 | TRBV6-2/TRBV6-3 | ASSSSSYEQY
12 | TRBV28 | ASQDRISNQPQH
11 | TRBV11-2 | ASSVRAIPEQY
13 | TRBV2 | ASSEVQGGRSGYT
12 | TRBV6-5 | ASQPRALGTEAF
12 | TRBV5-1 | ASSLTTDTYEQY
14 | TRBV30 | AWSLGGVQGGQPQH
12 | TRBV20-1 | SASYATAKNIQY
14 | TRBV7-2 | ASSPGLALSYNEQF
13 | TRBV18 | ASSPEYLENTEAF
10 | TRBV19 | ASSIGTTEAF
11 | TRBV5-4 | ASSLTGGSEAF
11 | TRBV10-1 | ASSERPGGELF
16 | TRBV6-1 | ASSEALLLNRVADTQY
12 | TRBV6-6 | ASSIRQGNTEAF
10 | TRBV5-4 | ASSPGSYEQY
13 | TRBV5-1 | ASSLALRDTEGYT
15 | TRBV7-2 | ASSPGQGPRSGNTIY
10 | TRBV29-1 | SVANSGYEQY
12 | TRBV7-2 | ASSLEVRSHEQY
11 | TRBV6-5 | ASSHGTVREAF
13 | TRBV2 | ASRLLTGSLSPLH
11 | TRBV18 | ASSGQMNTEAF
12 | TRBV6-5 | ASSYDFSGNTIY
13 | TRBV3-1/TRBV3-2 | ASSQDGRGRWELF
13 | TRBV30 | AWTRTSGRTDTQY
15 | TRBV5-4 | ASSLPSGRAQGAEQF
13 | TRBV1 | TSSHPPQGADTQY
12 | TRBV7-2 | ASSRGTSVYEQY
12 | TRBV5-1 | ASSQDRGSRGYT
13 | TRBV7-2 | ASSLAGTSSYEQY
12 | TRBV7-9 | ASSLGGRNTEAF
11 | TRBV2 | ASNQGPNTEAF
12 | TRBV28 | ASSRRGGTSEQY
11 | TRBV6-5 | ASSYSDQETQY